The subject of this entry is one T cell receptor (beta chain). Its antigen is unknown. This sample is part of a study of T cell responses to AZD1222 COVID-19 vaccine. Study overall: Pooling was applied to second doses at about 4 or about 12 weeks.

General observations from the study: Spike was spanned by vaccine-associated CD4 TCRs, with dominance at 160-218 and 743-854.

This table comes from immunoSEQ multiplex PCR, and its TCRdb copy is limited to in-frame clones, with some not included. The sample yields 120,000 or so clones, approximately 88% seen once. The sample in question was peripheral blood, obtained on day 0 of AZD1222 vaccination. The source is an adult in good health.

CDR3 coding DNA: TGTGCCAGCAGCCCCCGCGGACAGGGGTTTGGCTACACCTTC. Translated, it gives CASSPRGQGFGYTF. J is TRBJ1-2 and V is TRBV4-2, with TRBD1 matching 9 bases. Trimming at V came to 4 bases and at J to 7 bases, leaving 7 bases not matched to a gene. Germline CDR1 LGHNA, CDR2 YNFKEQ. The CDR3 consists of 14 residues.